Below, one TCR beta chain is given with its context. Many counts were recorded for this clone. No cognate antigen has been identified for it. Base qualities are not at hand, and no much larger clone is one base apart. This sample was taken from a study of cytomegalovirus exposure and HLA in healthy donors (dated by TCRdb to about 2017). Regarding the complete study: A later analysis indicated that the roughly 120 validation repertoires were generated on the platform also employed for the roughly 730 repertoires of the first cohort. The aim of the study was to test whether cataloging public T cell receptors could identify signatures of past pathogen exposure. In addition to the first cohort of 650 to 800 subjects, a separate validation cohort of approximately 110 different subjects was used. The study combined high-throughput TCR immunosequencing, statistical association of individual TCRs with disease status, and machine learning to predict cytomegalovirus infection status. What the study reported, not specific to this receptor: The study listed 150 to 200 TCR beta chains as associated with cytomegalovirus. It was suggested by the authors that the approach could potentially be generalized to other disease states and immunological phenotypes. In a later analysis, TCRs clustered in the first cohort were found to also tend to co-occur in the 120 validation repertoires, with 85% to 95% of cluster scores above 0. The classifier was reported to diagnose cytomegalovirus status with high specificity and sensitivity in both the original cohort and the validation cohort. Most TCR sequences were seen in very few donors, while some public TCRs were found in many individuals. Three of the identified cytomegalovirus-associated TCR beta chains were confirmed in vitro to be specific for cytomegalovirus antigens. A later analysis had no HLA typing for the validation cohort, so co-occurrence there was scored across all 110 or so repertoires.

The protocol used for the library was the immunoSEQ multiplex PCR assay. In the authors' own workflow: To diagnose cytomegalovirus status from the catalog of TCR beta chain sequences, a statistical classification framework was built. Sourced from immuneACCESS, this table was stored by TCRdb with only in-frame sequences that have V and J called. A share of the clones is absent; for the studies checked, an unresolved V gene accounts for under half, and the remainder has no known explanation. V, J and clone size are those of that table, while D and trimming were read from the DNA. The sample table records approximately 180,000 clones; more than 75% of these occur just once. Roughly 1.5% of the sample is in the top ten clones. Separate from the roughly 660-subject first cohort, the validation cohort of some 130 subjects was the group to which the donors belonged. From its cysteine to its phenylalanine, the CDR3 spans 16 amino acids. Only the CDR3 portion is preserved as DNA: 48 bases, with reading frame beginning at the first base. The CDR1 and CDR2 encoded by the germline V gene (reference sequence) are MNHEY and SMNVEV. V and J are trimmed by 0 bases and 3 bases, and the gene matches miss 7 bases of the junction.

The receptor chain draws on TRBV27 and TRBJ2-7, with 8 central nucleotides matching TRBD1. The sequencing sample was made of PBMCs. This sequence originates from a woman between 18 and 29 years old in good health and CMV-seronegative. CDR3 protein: CASSLSWTGTDYEQYF. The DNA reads TGTGCCAGCAGTTTATCGTGGACAGGGACGGACTACGAGCAGTACTTC.